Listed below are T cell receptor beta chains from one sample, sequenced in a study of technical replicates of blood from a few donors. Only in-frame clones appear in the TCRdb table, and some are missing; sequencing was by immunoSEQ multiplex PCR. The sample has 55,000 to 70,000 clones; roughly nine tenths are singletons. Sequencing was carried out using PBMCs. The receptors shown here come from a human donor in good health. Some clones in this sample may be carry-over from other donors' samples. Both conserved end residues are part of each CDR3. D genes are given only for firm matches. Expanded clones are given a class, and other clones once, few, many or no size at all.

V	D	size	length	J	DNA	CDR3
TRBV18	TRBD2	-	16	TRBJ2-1	TGTGCCAGCTCACCATTTAGCGGGAGGGTCTACAATGAGCAGTTCTTC	CASSPFSGRVYNEQFF
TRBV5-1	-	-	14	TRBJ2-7	TGCGCCAGCAGCCTACAGGTGACTTCCTACGAGCAGTACTTC	CASSLQVTSYEQYF
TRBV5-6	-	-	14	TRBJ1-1	TGTGCCAGCAGCTTGGGAGGGCGCAATACTGAAGCTTTCTTT	CASSLGGRNTEAFF
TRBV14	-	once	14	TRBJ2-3	TGTGCCAGCAGCAGACTCATAAGGACAGATACGCAGTATTTT	CASSRLIRTDTQYF
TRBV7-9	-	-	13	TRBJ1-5	TGTGCCAGCAGCGCAGGGGTTGATCAGCCCCAGCATTTT	CASSAGVDQPQHF
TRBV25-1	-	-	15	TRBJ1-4	TGTGCCAGCAGTCCTTACGGCGGATATAATGAAAAACTGTTTTTT	CASSPYGGYNEKLFF
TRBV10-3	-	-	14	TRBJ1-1	TGTGCCATCAGTGAGTCAAACGGGAACACTGAAGCTTTCTTT	CAISESNGNTEAFF
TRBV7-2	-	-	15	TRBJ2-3	TGTGCCAGCAGCTTATGGCCCAGGGGCGCAGATACGCAGTATTTT	CASSLWPRGADTQYF
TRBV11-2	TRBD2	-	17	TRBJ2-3	TGTGCCAGCAGCTTAGTCGCCGGGACTATAAGCACAGATACGCAGTATTTT	CASSLVAGTISTDTQYF
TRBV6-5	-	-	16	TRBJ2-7	TGTGCCAGCAGTTCCAGGACACTACGAGTCACCTACGAGCAGTACTTC	CASSSRTLRVTYEQYF
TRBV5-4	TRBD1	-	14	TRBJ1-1	TGCGCCAGCAGCTTAGGGACAGGGGGTGCTGAAGCTTTCTTT	CASSLGTGGAEAFF
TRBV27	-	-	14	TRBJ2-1	TGTGCCAGCAGTTTAGCGGGGTTGAGCAATGAGCAGTTCTTC	CASSLAGLSNEQFF
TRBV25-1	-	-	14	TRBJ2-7	TGTGCCAGCAGGATGGCGGGGAGCTCCTACGAGCAGTACTTC	CASRMAGSSYEQYF
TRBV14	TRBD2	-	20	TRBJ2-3	TGTGCCAGCAGCCAAGATTGGACAGGGACTAGCGGGAGTGGCTCAGATACGCAGTATTTT	CASSQDWTGTSGSGSDTQYF
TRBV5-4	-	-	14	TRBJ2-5	TGTGCCAGCAGCCCGAAGGGGTCAATCGAGACCCAGTACTTC	CASSPKGSIETQYF
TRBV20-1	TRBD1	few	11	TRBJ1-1	TGCAGTGCGGCAGACAGGGGGCAAGCTTTCTTT	CSAADRGQAFF
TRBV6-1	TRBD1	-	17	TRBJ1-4	TGTGCCAGCAGTGGACAGGGCATAGGGGGAACTAATGAAAAACTGTTTTTT	CASSGQGIGGTNEKLFF
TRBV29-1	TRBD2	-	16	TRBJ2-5	TGCAGCGTTGAAGATATTACTAGCGGGGAGGTGGGGACCCAGTACTTC	CSVEDITSGEVGTQYF
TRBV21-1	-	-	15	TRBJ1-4	TGTGCCAGCAGCCCCTTGACAGCAACTAATGAAAAACTGTTTTTT	CASSPLTATNEKLFF
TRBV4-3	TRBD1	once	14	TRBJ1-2	TGCGCCAGCAGCCTAGGGACAGGGGACTATGGCTACACCTTC	CASSLGTGDYGYTF
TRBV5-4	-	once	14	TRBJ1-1	TGTGCCAGCAGCTTGGGGGGGCTAGGCACTGAAGCTTTCTTT	CASSLGGLGTEAFF
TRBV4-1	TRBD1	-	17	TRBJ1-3	TGCGCCAGCAGCCAAGAAGGGGGCAGGGTGCTTGGAAACACCATATATTTT	CASSQEGGRVLGNTIYF
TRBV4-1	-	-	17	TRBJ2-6	TGCGCCAGCACCTCAATAACAGGGCCTCGCGGGGCCAACGTCCTGACTTTC	CASTSITGPRGANVLTF
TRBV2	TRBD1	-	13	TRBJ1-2	TGTGCCAGCCGGTACAGGGGAAATGGGGGCTACACCTTC	CASRYRGNGGYTF
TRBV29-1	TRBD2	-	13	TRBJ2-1	TGCAGCGTGCCACCGCGGGAGTTCAATGAGCAGTTCTTC	CSVPPREFNEQFF
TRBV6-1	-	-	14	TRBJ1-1	TGTGCCAGCAGTGAGGCAGGTCAAGGTCCTGAAGCTTTCTTT	CASSEAGQGPEAFF
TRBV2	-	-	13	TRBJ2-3	TGTGCCAGCAGTGGAGGGAACCCAGATACGCAGTATTTT	CASSGGNPDTQYF
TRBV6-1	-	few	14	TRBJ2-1	TGTGCCACCGCGGCCGACTTGACCTACAATGAGCAGTTCTTC	CATAADLTYNEQFF
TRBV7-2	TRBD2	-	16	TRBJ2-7	TGTGCCAGCAGCTTAGTTCCTAGCGGGGGGGCACGGGAGCAGTACTTC	CASSLVPSGGAREQYF
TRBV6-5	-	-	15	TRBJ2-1	TGTGCCAGCAGTCCGGGACAAGGTAACTACAATGAGCAGTTCTTC	CASSPGQGNYNEQFF
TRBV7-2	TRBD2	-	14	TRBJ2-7	TGTGCCAGCAGCTTAGGGACTAGCGGGAGCGAGCAGTACTTC	CASSLGTSGSEQYF
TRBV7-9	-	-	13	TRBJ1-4	TGTGCCAGCAGCCGAGAGTTCGGTGAAAAACTGTTTTTT	CASSREFGEKLFF
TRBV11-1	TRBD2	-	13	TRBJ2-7	TGTGCCAGCAGCTTTCCGGGGGGCTACGAGCAGTACTTC	CASSFPGGYEQYF
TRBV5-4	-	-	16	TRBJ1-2	TGTGCCAGCAGCCTCAGGGGTCTTACCGATCAATATGGCTACACCTTC	CASSLRGLTDQYGYTF
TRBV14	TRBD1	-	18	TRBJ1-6	TGTGCCAGCAGCCAGATATGGGGACAGCGACTGTATAATTCACCCCTCCACTTT	CASSQIWGQRLYNSPLHF
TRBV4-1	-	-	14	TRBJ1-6	TGCGCCAGCAGCGCAGGGGACTATAATTCACCCCTCCACTTT	CASSAGDYNSPLHF
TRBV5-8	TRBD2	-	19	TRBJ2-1	TGTGCCAGCAGCGTGGGAACTAGCGGGAGGGCCGAAACTAACAATGAGCAGTTCTTC	CASSVGTSGRAETNNEQFF
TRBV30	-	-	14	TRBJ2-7	TGTGCCTGGAAAGGACAGACCCGTTCGTACGAGCAGTACTTC	CAWKGQTRSYEQYF
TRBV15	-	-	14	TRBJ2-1	TGTGCCACCAGCACCCTTGGAGGGAGCAATGAGCAGTTCTTC	CATSTLGGSNEQFF
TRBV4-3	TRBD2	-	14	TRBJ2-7	TGCGCCAGCAGCTACCGCCGGGAGGCCTACGAGCAGTACTTC	CASSYRREAYEQYF
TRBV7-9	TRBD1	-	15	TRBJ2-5	TGTGCCAGCAGCTTAGGACAGGGGGTCGAAGAGACCCAGTACTTC	CASSLGQGVEETQYF
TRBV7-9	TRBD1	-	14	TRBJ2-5	TGTGCCAGCAGCAAACAGGGGATCCAAGAGACCCAGTACTTC	CASSKQGIQETQYF
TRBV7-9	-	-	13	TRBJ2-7	TGTGCCAGCAGCTCCGGACTGGCCTACGAGCAGTACTTC	CASSSGLAYEQYF
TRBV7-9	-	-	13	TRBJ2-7	TGTGCCAGCAGCTTATTAGGGGGGGGCGAGCAGTACTTC	CASSLLGGGEQYF
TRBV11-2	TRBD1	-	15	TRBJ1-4	TGTGCCAGCACCCCTAGGTCAGGGGGTGTCGAAAAACTGTTTTTT	CASTPRSGGVEKLFF